A selection of T cell receptor beta chains follows, all from one sample in a study of cytomegalovirus exposure and HLA in healthy donors. Assay: immunoSEQ multiplex PCR; the TCRdb copy retains only in-frame clones and omits some. The sample carries around 150,000 clones, roughly 73% recorded once. The sequenced material came from PBMCs. The receptor source for this set is a middle-aged woman in good health and CMV-seropositive. Each CDR3 is given with its conserved first and last residue. D genes are given only for firm matches. Not all rows give a size; the values are once, few, many and, for expanded clones, a class.

D gene	V gene	J gene	clone size	CDR3 DNA	CDR3 protein
TRBD2	TRBV7-2	TRBJ2-4	few	TGTGCCAGCAGCTCCTGGACTAGCGGGGGGAACATTCAGTACTTC	CASSSWTSGGNIQYF
.	TRBV7-2	TRBJ2-1	.	TGTGCCAGCAGCCAAACTAGTTTCTACAATGAGCAGTTCTTC	CASSQTSFYNEQFF
TRBD2	TRBV27	TRBJ2-2	.	TGTGCCAGCAGTTTATTCACGCAGGGGCTAGCGGGTAACACCGGGGAGCTGTTTTTT	CASSLFTQGLAGNTGELFF
.	TRBV28	TRBJ1-3	.	TGTGCCAGCAGTTTAAATCCCCTACAGGTGCGGGGCACCATATATTTT	CASSLNPLQVRGTIYF
.	TRBV28	TRBJ1-5	.	TGTGCCAGCTTGGCAGTCAATCAGCCCCAGCATTTT	CASLAVNQPQHF
TRBD2	TRBV5-1	TRBJ2-5	.	TGCGCCAGCAGCTTCACCCCTAGCGGGAGTGACCAAGAGACCCAGTACTTC	CASSFTPSGSDQETQYF
.	TRBV27	TRBJ1-1	few	TGTGCCAGCACCCCCTACGTGGGGGCAGAAGCTTTCTTT	CASTPYVGAEAFF
.	TRBV4-3	TRBJ2-5	.	TGCGCCAGCAGCCAAGCCCCGCAAGAGACCCAGTACTTC	CASSQAPQETQYF
.	TRBV5-1	TRBJ2-7	.	TGCGCCAGCGCAACGAGCGTAATAGGGGACGAGCAGTACTTC	CASATSVIGDEQYF
.	TRBV9	TRBJ1-1	.	TGTGCCAGCAGCCCACGTCGGGGGGGGGCGCCTGAAGCTTTCTTT	CASSPRRGGAPEAFF
TRBD2	TRBV4-1	TRBJ2-3	.	TGCGCCAGCTCCCGGGACTACGACACAGATACGCAGTATTTT	CASSRDYDTDTQYF
.	TRBV5-4	TRBJ2-1	.	TGTGCCAGCAGCCTTGGGGGGTCTCTCTACAATGAGCAGTTCTTC	CASSLGGSLYNEQFF
.	TRBV7-2	TRBJ2-1	.	TGTGCCAGCAGCAACCCCGGAGGGCCAAAGGGCAATGAGCAGTTCTTC	CASSNPGGPKGNEQFF
TRBD1	TRBV18	TRBJ1-6	.	TGTGCCAGCTCACCCTTAGCCAGGGGGCAAGTGGATTCACCCCTCCACTTT	CASSPLARGQVDSPLHF
TRBD1	TRBV19	TRBJ1-5	few	TGTGCCAGTAGGCCTCAGGGGGACAATCAGCCCCAGCATTTT	CASRPQGDNQPQHF
TRBD2	TRBV29-1	TRBJ2-5	.	TGCAGCGTTGAAGCGGGGGGCCAAGAGACCCAGTACTTC	CSVEAGGQETQYF
TRBD1	TRBV7-9	TRBJ2-1	once	TGTGCCAGCAGCTTAGCCGGGACAGTGCAGTTCTTC	CASSLAGTVQFF
.	TRBV27	TRBJ1-1	.	TGTGCCAGCAGTTCCCAGCTAAGAAAGGACAGCACTGAAGCTTTCTTT	CASSSQLRKDSTEAFF
.	TRBV28	TRBJ1-2	.	TGTGCCAGCAGATACGGCCATGTGGAGAGCTATGGCTACACCTTC	CASRYGHVESYGYTF
.	TRBV27	TRBJ1-1	.	TGTGCCAGCAGTCCCGGACAGACGGTGTCCGAAGCTTTCTTT	CASSPGQTVSEAFF
TRBD1	TRBV18	TRBJ2-3	.	TGTGCCAGCAGGCCGGACAGGGGGCTGGTAGATACGCAGTATTTT	CASRPDRGLVDTQYF
TRBD1	TRBV6-6	TRBJ2-5	.	TGTGCCACCCACAGGGGAAGTGTGCAGTACTTC	CATHRGSVQYF
TRBD1	TRBV18	TRBJ1-4	.	TGTGCCAGCTCACTCGGACAGGGGAGGCAAGAAAAACTGTTTTTT	CASSLGQGRQEKLFF
TRBD1	TRBV5-8	TRBJ2-7	.	TGTGCCAGCAGCTTGGACAGGGGCCGCTACGAGCAATACTTC	CASSLDRGRYEQYF
.	TRBV5-6	TRBJ1-3	.	TGTGCCAGCAGCCCGACCCCTGGGCCTGGAAACACCATATATTTT	CASSPTPGPGNTIYF
TRBD1	TRBV18	TRBJ1-1	few	TGTGCCAGCTCACAAGACAGGGGGGAGAACTTT	CASSQDRGENF
TRBD1	TRBV10-3	TRBJ2-7	once	TGTGCCACTGGACTCCGGGACAGGGGATACGAGCAGTACTTC	CATGLRDRGYEQYF
TRBD2	TRBV4-1	TRBJ2-1	.	TGCGCCAGCAGCCCAGGTACTAGCGGGAGGAGTGAGCAGTTCTTC	CASSPGTSGRSEQFF
TRBD2	TRBV19	TRBJ2-3	.	TGTGCCAGTAGTATTCGGGGCGGGAGAACAGATACGCAGTATTTT	CASSIRGGRTDTQYF
.	TRBV2	TRBJ1-1	.	.	CASSTSTAMNTEAFF
TRBD1	TRBV18	TRBJ1-5	.	TGTGCCAGCTCACCGGGACAGGGGAACAATCAGCCCCAGCATTTT	CASSPGQGNNQPQHF
TRBD1	TRBV27	TRBJ1-5	.	TGTGCCAGCAGTCAGAGACAGGGGGCGGGTCAGCCCCAGCATTTT	CASSQRQGAGQPQHF
TRBD1	TRBV19	TRBJ2-6	.	TGTGCCAGTCTCCCCGGGACAGGGAGGTTCTCTGGGGCCAACGTCCTGACTTTC	CASLPGTGRFSGANVLTF
TRBD2	TRBV19	TRBJ2-5	.	TGTGCCAGTAGTCCCCCGGGGACTAGAGGAGAGACCCAGTACTTC	CASSPPGTRGETQYF
TRBD1	TRBV19	TRBJ1-2	.	TGTGCCAGTAGTAATACAGGGGACCTGGGCTACACCTTC	CASSNTGDLGYTF
TRBD1	TRBV6-6	TRBJ2-3	.	TGTGCCAGCAGCAAACAGGGGGGCACGCAGTATTTT	CASSKQGGTQYF
.	TRBV14	TRBJ2-1	.	TGTGCCAGCAGCCCGCACCGGGACTCCTCCTACAATGAGCAGTTCTTC	CASSPHRDSSYNEQFF
.	TRBV7-9	TRBJ2-3	.	TGTGCCAGCAGCTCGGGGACAAGCACAGATACGCAGTATTTT	CASSSGTSTDTQYF
.	TRBV28	TRBJ1-5	once	TGTGCCAGTAAGGGGGTGGACATCGGTCTCTATAGCAATCAGCCCCAGCATTTT	CASKGVDIGLYSNQPQHF
TRBD2	TRBV10-3	TRBJ2-7	once	TGTGCCATCAGTGAATCACGACTGGCGGGGGGGGAGCAGTACTTC	CAISESRLAGGEQYF
.	TRBV2	TRBJ2-5	.	TGTGCCAGCGGGGCCCCGGGTGGAGAGACCCAGTACTTC	CASGAPGGETQYF
TRBD2	TRBV10-3	TRBJ2-7	.	TGTGCCATCAGTGAGTCGGGAGGACTAGCGGGAGGGAGCGAGCAGTACTTC	CAISESGGLAGGSEQYF
.	TRBV7-6	TRBJ2-3	once	TGTGCCAGCAGCTCCCGCGGTCGCACAGATACGCAGTATTTT	CASSSRGRTDTQYF
TRBD1	TRBV19	TRBJ2-7	.	TGTGCCAGTAGTAAGGGGGGACAGGGGTCGGACGAGCAGTACTTC	CASSKGGQGSDEQYF